This TCR beta chain was found in a study of T cell repertoires in cytomegalovirus infection (dated by TCRdb to the late 2010s). Broadly, across the study: Alongside well-studied HLA-B-restricted epitopes, the peptide stimulations were aimed at recently identified HLA-C-restricted CMV epitopes, whose presentation resists viral immunomodulation. The HLA type of each donor mattered for the analysis, because public TCR beta signatures pointed to carriage of CMV infection along with the matching HLA type.

This clonotype was seen repeatedly, ten times or more. No antigen is known for it. Nothing much larger sits one base from this clone, and base qualities are not available. At the junction V is shortened by 1 base and J by 4 bases, with 10 bases in between. CDR1 and CDR2 are drawn from the germline V gene: SGHTA, FQGNSA. Measured from the cysteine to the phenylalanine, the CDR3 is 14 residues long. Only the CDR3 part of the read is kept: 42 bases, read in frame from the first base. What the work shows at the level of the full study, not this receptor alone: Cumulative frequency of public TCR beta family members discriminated carriers of CMV infection plus the relevant HLA type in this cohort and an independent 352-donor cohort. The ex vivo response was dominated by HLA-C-restricted CMV-specific TCR beta clonotypes, which also provided the single most frequent clonotype in two of eight donors.

Sequencing used an Illumina HiSeq 1500. TCRdb applied fastp at Q25 and MiXCR to the public reads, then kept only in-frame beta chains. Rows are combined by CDR3 protein, so each entry shows the most common genes and DNA. The sample records 550,000 to 850,000 distinct CDR3 sequences, around 32% of which are singletons. The ten largest clones represent approximately 18% of the sample. In the paper's terms, the treatment or condition label means: in vitro stimulation with specific CMV peptide epitopes to enrich CMV-specific T cells. The sample here was cultured PBMCs, taken from culture after CMV antigen stimulation. The chain is assembled from TRBV7-2 and TRBJ1-2, with the D gene not confidently named. The TCR comes from a human donor in good health (CMV status not recorded). Some clones in this sample may be carry-over from other donors' samples. The CDR3 sequence is CASSLGSGSYGYTF. The DNA sequence is given as TGTGCCAGCAGCTTAGGTTCAGGCTCCTATGGCTACACCTTC. When the CDR3 is completed using the reference TRBV7-2 and TRBJ1-2 genes on either side, the full variable domain is GAGVSQSPSNKVTEKGKDVELRCDPISGHTALYWYRQSLGQGLEFLIYFQGNSAPDKSGLPSDRFSAERTGGSVSTLTIQRTQQEDSAVYLCASSLGSGSYGYTFGSGTRLTVV.